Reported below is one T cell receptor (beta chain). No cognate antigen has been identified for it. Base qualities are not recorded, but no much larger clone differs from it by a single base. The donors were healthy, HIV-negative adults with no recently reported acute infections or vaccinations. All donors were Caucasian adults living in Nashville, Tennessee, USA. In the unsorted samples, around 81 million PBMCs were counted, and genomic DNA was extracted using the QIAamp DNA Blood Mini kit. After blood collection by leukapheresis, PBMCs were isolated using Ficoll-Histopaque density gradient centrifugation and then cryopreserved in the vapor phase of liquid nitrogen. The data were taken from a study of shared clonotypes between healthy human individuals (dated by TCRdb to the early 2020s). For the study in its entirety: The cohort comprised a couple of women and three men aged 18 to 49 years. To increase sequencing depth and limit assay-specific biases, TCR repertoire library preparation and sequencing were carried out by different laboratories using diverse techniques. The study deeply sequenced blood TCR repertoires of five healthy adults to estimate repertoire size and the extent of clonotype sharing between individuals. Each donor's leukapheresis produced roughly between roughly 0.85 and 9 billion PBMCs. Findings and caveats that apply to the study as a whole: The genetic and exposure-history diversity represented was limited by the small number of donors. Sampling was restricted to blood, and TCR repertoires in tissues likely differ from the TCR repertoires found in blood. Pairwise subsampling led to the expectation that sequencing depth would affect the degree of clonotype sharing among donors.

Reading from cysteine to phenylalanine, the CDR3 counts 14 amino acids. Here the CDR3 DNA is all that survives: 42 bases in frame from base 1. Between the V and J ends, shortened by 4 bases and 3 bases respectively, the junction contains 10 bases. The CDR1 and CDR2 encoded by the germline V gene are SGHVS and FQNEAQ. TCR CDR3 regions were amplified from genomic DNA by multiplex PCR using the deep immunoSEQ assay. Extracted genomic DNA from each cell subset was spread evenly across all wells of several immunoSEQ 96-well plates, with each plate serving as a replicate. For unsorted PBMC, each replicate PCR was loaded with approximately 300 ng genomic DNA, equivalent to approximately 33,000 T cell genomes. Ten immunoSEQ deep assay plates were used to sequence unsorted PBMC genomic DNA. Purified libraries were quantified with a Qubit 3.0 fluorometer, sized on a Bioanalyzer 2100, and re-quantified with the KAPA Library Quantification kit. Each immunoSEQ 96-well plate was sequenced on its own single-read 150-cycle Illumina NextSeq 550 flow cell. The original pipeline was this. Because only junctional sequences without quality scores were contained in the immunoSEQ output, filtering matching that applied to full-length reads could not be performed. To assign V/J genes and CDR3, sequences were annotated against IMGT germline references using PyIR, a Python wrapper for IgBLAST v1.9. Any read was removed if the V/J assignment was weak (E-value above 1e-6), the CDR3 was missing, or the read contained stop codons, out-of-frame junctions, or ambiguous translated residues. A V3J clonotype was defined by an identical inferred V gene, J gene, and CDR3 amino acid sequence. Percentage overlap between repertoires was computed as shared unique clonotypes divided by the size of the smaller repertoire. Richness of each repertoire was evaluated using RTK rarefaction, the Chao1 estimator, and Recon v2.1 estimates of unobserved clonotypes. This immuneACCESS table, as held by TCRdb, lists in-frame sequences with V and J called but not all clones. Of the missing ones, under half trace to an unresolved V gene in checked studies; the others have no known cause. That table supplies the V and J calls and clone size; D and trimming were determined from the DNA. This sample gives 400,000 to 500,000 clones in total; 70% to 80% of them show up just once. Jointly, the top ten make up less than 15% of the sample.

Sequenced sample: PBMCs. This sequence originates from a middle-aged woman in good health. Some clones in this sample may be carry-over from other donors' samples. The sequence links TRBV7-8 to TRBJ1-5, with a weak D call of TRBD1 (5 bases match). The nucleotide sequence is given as TGTGCCAGCAGCTCCGACAGCTACAATCAGCCCCAGCATTTT. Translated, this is CASSSDSYNQPQHF.